This section outlines one TCR beta chain sequence together with its context. Its antigen remains unidentified. Nothing much larger sits one base from this clone, and base qualities are not available. These data come from a study of T cell responses to AZD1222 COVID-19 vaccine (dated by TCRdb to the early 2020s). Regarding the research as a whole: AZD1222 recipients whose second dose came at about 4 weeks and those whose second dose came at about 12 weeks were combined into one group, since spike-specific TCR depth and breadth did not differ between the two schedules. A total of approximately 250 trial participants underwent TCR sequencing, of whom more than 200 had received two doses of AZD1222 and 26 had received two doses of the MenACWY control vaccine. Trial participants were enrolled into age subgroups of 18-55, 56-69 and 70-plus years, which contained about 150, 27 and 61 TCR-sequenced participants, respectively. What the study reported, not specific to this receptor: Because no day 14 peak-response samples were available, repertoires were characterized only after the peak T cell response. Conclusions about previously exposed vaccinees are limited, since just a handful of AZD1222 recipients were seropositive for SARS-CoV-2 at baseline. Vaccine-associated CD4 TCRs spanned the whole spike protein, with dominant responses in regions 160-218 and 743-854. After two AZD1222 doses, spike-specific TCR breadth and depth were significantly higher than at day 0 and than in MenACWY recipients. Epitopes outside the regions mutated in the B.1.351 and B.1.1.7 variants were reportedly recognized by nearly half of the unique spike-specific TCRs. In the small 56-69-year group, the increase in depth fell short of significance, most likely because of low power. Most participants were white British and females outnumbered males, and the authors suggested that clonal diversity may have been underestimated.

The CDR3 regions of human TCRbeta chains were subjected to immunosequencing. Concerning the study's data processing: TCRs in the repertoires were compared against a reference library of SARS-CoV-2-specific TCRs that had been generated with the MIRA antigen-specificity platform. Breadth was defined as the fraction of unique TCRs that were SARS-CoV-2-associated, and depth was defined as the fraction of total T cells that were SARS-CoV-2-associated. Using the MIRA data, each spike-specific TCR was mapped to the spike region that the TCR reacts to and placed in a CD4 or CD8 class. Log10-transformed breadth and depth values were compared by one-way ANOVA with Sidak's multiple comparisons tests. TCRdb provides this immuneACCESS table in a form limited to in-frame rearrangements. Some clones are lacking; in checked studies, under half of them reflect an unresolved V gene, and why the rest are absent is not known. V and J calls plus clone size are reproduced from that table; the DNA served to infer D and trimming. This sample lists approximately 170,000 clones; around 87% were detected once. 6.9% of the sample is in the top ten clones.

Read against the paper, the sample's time point label means: baseline before first vaccination. Vaccinee samples were obtained from the UK trials COV001 and COV002, which included a single-blind randomized controlled phase 2/3 trial of AZD1222 (ChAdOx1 nCoV-19) in healthy adults. For TCRbeta chain sequencing, PBMC samples were collected from trial participants at day 0 and at day 28 after the second dose. The germline V gene specifies MDHEN as CDR1 and SYDVKM as CDR2. Deletion took 8 bases off V and 2 bases off J, with a span of 6 bases between the germline ends. Its CDR3 holds 11 amino acids, cysteine through phenylalanine. Solely the CDR3 DNA is kept, with 33 bases framed from the first base.

The chain is made from TRBV28 and TRBJ1-1; no confident D gene assignment can be made. This sequence originates from an adult in good health. The sample in question was peripheral blood, obtained on day 0 of AZD1222 vaccination. CDR3 sequence: CASHKNTEAFF. The sequence in DNA is TGTGCCAGCCACAAAAACACTGAAGCTTTCTTT. The full variable domain, with segments outside the CDR3 supplied by the reference TRBV28 and TRBJ1-1 proteins, appears as DVKVTQSSRYLVKRTGEKVFLECVQDMDHENMFWYRQDPGLGLRLIYFSYDVKMKEKGDIPEGYSVSREKKERFSLILESASTNQTSMYLCASHKNTEAFFGQGTRLTVV.